The clone carrying this T cell receptor beta chain was counted only a few times. Its cognate antigen is unknown. The source of the sample is a study of CD8+CD57+ T cells in acquired aplastic anemia. General study points: Comparison of patients with controls identified roughly 30 shared CD8+ CDR3 sequences.

TCR beta VDJ and CDR3 were profiled, and genomic DNA was the template. MiXCR, run by TCRdb on the reads, gives a single entry per CDR3 protein. The sample consists of 130,000 or so distinct CDR3 sequences, about 50% of them appearing once. In patients chosen for sequencing, flow cytometry had shown CD8+CD57+ cell expansion. There are 14 residues in the CDR3. The germline V gene encodes CDR1 MDHEN and CDR2 SYDVKM. The V gene end was trimmed by 5 bases and the J gene end by 10 bases; junction bases not matched to a gene: 9. The gene calls are TRBV28 and TRBJ2-3; 10 bases align to TRBD1. Source material: sorted CD4+, CD8+, or CD8+CD57+ T cells (not recorded which) from PBMCs. The source is a human donor with aplastic anemia. In nucleotides, the CDR3 is TGTGCCAGCAGTCCAACCCTCGGACAGGGGGCGCAGTATTTT. Its translation is CASSPTLGQGAQYF.